Below, 3 T cell receptor beta chains from the same sample are listed, as sequenced in a study of blood T cell repertoires in COVID-19. Sequenced by immunoSEQ multiplex PCR; TCRdb stores in-frame clones only, minus some. This sample yields tens of thousands of clones, of which under 90% are seen a single time; around 27% belongs to the top ten. The source material was peripheral blood. Receptor source: a human donor in a cohort sampled during active COVID-19.

The chain carries TRBV19 and TRBJ2-1; 7 bases are a match to TRBD2. Germline V gene sequence: CDR1 LNHDA, CDR2 SQIVND (reference sequence). The CDR3 has 15 amino acids. With V trimmed by 6 bases and J by 3 bases, 8 bases remained unmatched. This CDR3 is CASRPTSAHYNEQFF. Here the CDR3 DNA reads TGTGCCAGTAGACCAACTAGCGCCCACTACAATGAGCAGTTCTTC.

The rearrangement joins TRBV7-6 to TRBJ1-1; D might be TRBD1 (6 bases). Germline-derived CDR1 and CDR2 are SGHVS and FNYEAQ. The CDR3 contains 13 residues. V dropped 3 bases and J dropped 7 bases, with 12 bases sitting between them. Here the CDR3 DNA reads TGTGCCAGCAGCTTTTCCCTACAGGGTGAAGCTTTCTTT. Its translation: CASSFSLQGEAFF.

The V call is TRBV14, the J call TRBJ2-7, with a possible D match to TRBD1 (5 bases). V was cut by 1 base and J by 3 bases, with 16 bases left in between. The germline V gene encodes CDR1 SGHDN and CDR2 FVKESK. This CDR3 comprises 16 residues. The CDR3, as DNA: TGTGCCAGCAGCCAAGTGGTAGGGGTGACCAACTACGAGCAGTACTTC. Translating it yields CASSQVVGVTNYEQYF.